The sequence of this TCR beta chain was determined in a study of glioma-infiltrating T cells. The V segment lost 3 bases and the J segment 4 bases; nucleotides outside the gene matches: 6. The CDR3 runs to 14 residues. Germline CDR1 and CDR2: DFQATT and SNEGSKA (reference sequence). This clonotype was found many times. The antigen remains unidentified. Study-wide results and caveats: Tissue-blood divergence was below expectation in non-neoplastic patients, above in gliomas. Only very few CDR3 sequences appeared in both tissue and blood.

Using RNA template, CDR3s of TCR alpha and beta were amplified with iRepertoire arm-PCR. For one-step reverse transcription and amplification, about 85-400 ng of tissue mRNA or PBMC total RNA was used. A single record per CDR3 protein comes from TCRdb applying MiXCR to the multiplex PCR reads. Here the sample spans under 200,000 distinct CDR3 sequences, approximately 40% being singletons. This receptor was obtained from a human donor with low-grade glioma or glioblastoma, undergoing nonglioma brain surgery, or in good health (not recorded which). The chain recombines TRBV20-1 with TRBJ2-7, with TRBD2 matching 10 bases. Sample: glioma tissue, nonneoplastic brain tissue, or PBMCs (not recorded which). For the CDR3, the DNA is TGCAGTGCTAGCGCTAGCGGGAGAAGATACGAGCAGTACTTC. Residues: CSASASGRRYEQYF.